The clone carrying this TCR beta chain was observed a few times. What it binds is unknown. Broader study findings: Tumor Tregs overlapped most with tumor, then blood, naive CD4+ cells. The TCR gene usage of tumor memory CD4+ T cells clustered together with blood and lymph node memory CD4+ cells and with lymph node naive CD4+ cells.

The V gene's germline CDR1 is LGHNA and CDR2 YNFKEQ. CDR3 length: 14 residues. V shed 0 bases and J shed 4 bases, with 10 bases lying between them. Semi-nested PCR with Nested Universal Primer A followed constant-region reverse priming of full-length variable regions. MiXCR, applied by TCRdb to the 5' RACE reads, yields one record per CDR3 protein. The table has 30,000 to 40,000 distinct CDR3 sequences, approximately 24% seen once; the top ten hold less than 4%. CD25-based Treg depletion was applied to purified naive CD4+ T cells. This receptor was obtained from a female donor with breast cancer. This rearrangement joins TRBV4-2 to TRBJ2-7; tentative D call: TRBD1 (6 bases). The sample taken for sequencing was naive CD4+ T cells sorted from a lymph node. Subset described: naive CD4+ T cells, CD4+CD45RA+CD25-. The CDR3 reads CASSQDQGFYEQYF. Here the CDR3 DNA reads TGTGCCAGCAGCCAAGATCAGGGGTTTTACGAGCAGTACTTC.